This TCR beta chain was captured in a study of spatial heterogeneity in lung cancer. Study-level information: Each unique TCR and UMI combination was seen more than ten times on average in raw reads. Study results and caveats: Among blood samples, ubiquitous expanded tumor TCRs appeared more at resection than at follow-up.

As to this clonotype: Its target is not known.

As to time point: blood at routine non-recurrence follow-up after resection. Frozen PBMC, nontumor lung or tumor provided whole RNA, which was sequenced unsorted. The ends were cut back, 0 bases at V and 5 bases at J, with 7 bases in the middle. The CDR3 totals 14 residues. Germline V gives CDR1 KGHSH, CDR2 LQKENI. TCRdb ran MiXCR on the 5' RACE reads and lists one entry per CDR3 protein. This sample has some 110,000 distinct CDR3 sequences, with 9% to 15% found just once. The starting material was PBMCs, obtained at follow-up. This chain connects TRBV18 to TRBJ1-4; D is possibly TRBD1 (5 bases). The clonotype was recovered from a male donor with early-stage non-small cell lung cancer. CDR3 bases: TGTGCCAGCTCACCACCGGGACTAAATGAAAAACTGTTTTTT. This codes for CASSPPGLNEKLFF.